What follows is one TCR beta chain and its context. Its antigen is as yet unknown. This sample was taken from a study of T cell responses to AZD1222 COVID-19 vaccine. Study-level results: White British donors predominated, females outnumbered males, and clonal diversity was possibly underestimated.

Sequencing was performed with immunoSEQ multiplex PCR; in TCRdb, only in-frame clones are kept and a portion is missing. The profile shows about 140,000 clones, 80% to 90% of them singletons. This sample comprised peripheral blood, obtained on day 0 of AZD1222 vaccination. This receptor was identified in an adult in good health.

This CDR3 reads CASSSPTGANTEAFF. CDR3 bases: TGTGCCAGCAGCTCCCCGACGGGAGCGAACACTGAAGCTTTCTTT. The chain has TRBV5-6 and TRBJ1-1; D is unresolved. CDR3 size: 15 residues. V was pared by 3 bases and J by 1 base, with 13 bases between. Germline V lookup: CDR1 SGHDT, CDR2 YYEEEE.